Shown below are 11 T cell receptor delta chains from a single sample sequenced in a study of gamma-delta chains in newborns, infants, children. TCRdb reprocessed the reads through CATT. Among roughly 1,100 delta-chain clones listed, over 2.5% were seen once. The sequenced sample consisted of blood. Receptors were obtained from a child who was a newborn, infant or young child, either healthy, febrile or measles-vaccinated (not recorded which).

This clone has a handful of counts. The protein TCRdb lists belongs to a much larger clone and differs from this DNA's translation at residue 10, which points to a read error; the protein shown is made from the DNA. CDR3: CACDTLGSLADKLIF. Written as DNA, the CDR3 is TGTGCCTGTGACACACTGGGGTCTTTGGCCGATAAACTCATCTTT. The chain recombines TRDV2 with TRDJ1; 7 positions match TRDD3. Germline V lookup: CDR1 GEAIGNYY, CDR2 EKD. The CDR3 is 15 amino acids. V shed 1 base, J shed 3 bases, and the junction held 7 bases outside the gene matches.

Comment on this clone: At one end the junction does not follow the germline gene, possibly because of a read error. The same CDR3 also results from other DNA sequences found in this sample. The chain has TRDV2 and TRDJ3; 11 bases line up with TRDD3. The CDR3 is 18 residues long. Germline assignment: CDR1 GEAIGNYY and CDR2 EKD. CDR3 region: CACDTLLGDTWDTRQMFF. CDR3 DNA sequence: TGTGCCTGCGACACTTTACTGGGGGATACCTGGGACACCCGACAGATGTTTTTC.

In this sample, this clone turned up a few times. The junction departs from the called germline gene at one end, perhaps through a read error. CDR3 in DNA: TGTGCCTGTGACTTTACTGTGGCTAGCTCCTGGGACATCCGACAGATGTTTTTC. Amino acids: CACDFTVASSWDIRQMFF. The V gene is TRDV2, the J gene TRDJ3; the D gene is possibly TRDD3 (5 bases). The CDR3 consists of 18 residues. Germline CDR1 and CDR2: GEAIGNYY and EKD.

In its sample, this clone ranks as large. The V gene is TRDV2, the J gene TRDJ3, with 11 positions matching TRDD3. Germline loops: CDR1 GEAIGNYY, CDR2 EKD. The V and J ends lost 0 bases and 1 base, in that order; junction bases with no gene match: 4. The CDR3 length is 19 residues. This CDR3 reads CACDTWGIRGSWDTRQMFF. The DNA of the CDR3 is TGTGCCTGTGACACCTGGGGGATACGGGGATCCTGGGACACCCGACAGATGTTTTTC.

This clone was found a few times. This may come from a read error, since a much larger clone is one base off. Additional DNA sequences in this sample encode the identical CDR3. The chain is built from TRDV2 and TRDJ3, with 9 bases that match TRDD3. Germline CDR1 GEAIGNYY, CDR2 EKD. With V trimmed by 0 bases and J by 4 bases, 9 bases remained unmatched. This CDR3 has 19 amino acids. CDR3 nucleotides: TGTGCCTGTGACACCGTTTTGGGGGATAGCTCATGGGACACCCGACAGATGTTTTTC. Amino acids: CACDTVLGDSSWDTRQMFF.

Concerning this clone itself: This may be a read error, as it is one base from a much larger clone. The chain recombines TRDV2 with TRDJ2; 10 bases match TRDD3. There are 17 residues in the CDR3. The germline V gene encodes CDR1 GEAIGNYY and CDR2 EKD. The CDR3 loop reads CARDTVWGIPLTAQLFF. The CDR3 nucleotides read TGTGCCCGTGACACCGTTTGGGGGATACCATTGACAGCACAACTCTTCTTT.

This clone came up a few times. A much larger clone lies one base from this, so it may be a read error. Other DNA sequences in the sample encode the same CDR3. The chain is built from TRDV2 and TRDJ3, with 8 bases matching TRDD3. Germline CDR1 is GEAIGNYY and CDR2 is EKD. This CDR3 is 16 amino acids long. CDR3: CACDGIRSWDTRQMFF. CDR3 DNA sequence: TGTGCCTGTGACGGGATACGCTCCTGGGACACCCGGCAGATGTTTTTC.

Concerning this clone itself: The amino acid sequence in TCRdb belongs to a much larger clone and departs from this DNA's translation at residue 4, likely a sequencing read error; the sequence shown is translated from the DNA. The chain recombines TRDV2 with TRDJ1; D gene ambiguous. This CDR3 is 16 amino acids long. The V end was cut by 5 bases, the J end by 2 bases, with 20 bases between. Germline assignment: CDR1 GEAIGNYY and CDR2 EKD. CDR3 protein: CACAALGEDNTDKLIF. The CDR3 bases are TGTGCCTGTGCCGCCTTGGGAGAAGATAATACCGATAAACTCATCTTT.

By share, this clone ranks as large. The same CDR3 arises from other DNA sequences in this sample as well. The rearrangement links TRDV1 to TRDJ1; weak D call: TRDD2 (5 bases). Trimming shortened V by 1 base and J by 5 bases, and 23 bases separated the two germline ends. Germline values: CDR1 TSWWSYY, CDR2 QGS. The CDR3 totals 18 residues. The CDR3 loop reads CALGEPRYVPSSLDKLIF. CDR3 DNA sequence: TGTGCTCTTGGGGAACCGAGGTACGTCCCTTCTAGCCTAGATAAACTCATCTTT.

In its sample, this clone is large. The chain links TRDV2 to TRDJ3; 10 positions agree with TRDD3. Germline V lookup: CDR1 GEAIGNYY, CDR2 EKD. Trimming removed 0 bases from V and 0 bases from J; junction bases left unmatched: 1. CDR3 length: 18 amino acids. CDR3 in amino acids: CACDTAGGYSWDTRQMFF. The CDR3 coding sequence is TGTGCCTGTGACACCGCTGGGGGATACTCCTGGGACACCCGACAGATGTTTTTC.

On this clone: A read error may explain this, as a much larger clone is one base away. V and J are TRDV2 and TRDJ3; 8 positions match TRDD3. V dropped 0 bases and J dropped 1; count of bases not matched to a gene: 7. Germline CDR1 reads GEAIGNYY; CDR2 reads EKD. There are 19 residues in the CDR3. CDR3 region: CACDTVGDWASWDTRQMFF. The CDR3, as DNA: TGTGCCTGTGACACCGTGGGGGATTGGGCATCCTGGGACACCCGACAGATGTTTTTC.